The sequence of this TCR beta chain was determined in a study of blood T cell repertoires in COVID-19. At the level of the study: The study drew acute and convalescent COVID-19 samples from the United States, Italy and Spain. T cells, B-cell-depleted T cells, or PBMCs provided the cDNA or gDNA that served as material.

Profiling relied on immunoSEQ multiplex PCR, and the TCRdb table lists in-frame clones only, not all of them. The sample contains about 270,000 clones, less than 95% of which appear only once. Cohorts were determined from participant-reported clinical history. Within 2 weeks before study entry, exposed participants met a COVID-19 case. Germline CDR1 and CDR2: MNHNY and SVGAGI (reference sequence). CDR3 size: 13 residues. After removal of 4 bases from V and 7 bases from J, the junction contained 6 bases not matched to a gene. The TCR comes from a man aged 40-49 years who had been exposed to COVID-19. The rearrangement joins TRBV6-6 to TRBJ2-7; 8 positions agree with TRBD2. Sample: PBMCs or T cells enriched from blood (not recorded which). CDR3 bases: TGTGCCAGCAGTTTTAGCGGGATTTGGGAGCAGTACTTC. Translating gives CASSFSGIWEQYF.